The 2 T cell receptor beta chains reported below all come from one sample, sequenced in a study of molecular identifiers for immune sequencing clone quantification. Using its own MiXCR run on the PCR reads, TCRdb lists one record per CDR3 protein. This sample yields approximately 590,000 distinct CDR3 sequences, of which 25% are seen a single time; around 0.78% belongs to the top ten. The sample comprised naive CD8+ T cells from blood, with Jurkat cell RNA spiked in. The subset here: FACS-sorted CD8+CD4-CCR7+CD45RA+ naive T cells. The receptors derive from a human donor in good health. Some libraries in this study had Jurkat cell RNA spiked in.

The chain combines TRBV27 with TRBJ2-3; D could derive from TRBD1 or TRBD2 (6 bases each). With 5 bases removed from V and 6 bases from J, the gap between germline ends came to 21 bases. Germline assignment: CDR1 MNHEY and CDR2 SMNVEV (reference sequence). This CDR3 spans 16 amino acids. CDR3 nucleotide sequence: TGTGCCAGCAGTCCCGGACCGGGGGCCTACAGTGATACGCAGTATTTT. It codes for CASSPGPGAYSDTQYF.

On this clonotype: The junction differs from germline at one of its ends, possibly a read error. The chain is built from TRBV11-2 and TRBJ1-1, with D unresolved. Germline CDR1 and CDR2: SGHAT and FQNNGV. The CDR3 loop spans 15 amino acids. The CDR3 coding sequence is TGTGCCAGCAGCTTAGATGGGGTTATGAACACTGAAGCTTCCTTT. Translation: CASSLDGVMNTEASF.